This T cell receptor (beta chain) originates from a study of control samples from healthy donors and cancer patients. Libraries were prepared by immunoSEQ multiplex PCR; TCRdb keeps only in-frame clonotypes and omits some of them. The data contain tens of thousands of clones, 80% to 90% of them singletons. V dropped 4 bases and J dropped 5 bases, with 11 bases sitting between them. This CDR3 is 13 amino acids long. Per germline, CDR1 LGHNA and CDR2 YSLEER. The sequenced sample consisted of blood. The clonotype originates from a man aged 50-60 years in good health. The rearrangement links TRBV4-3 to TRBJ1-1; no clear D. The CDR3 reads CASSPRWGTEAFF. CDR3 coding DNA: TGCGCCAGCAGCCCCCGCTGGGGAACTGAAGCTTTCTTT.